This T cell receptor (beta chain) was profiled in a study of cytomegalovirus exposure and HLA in healthy donors. Whole-study context: The 120 validation repertoires matched the roughly 670 first-cohort repertoires in platform, a later analysis reported.

Note on this clone: The antigen remains undetermined.

Study-level findings and limits: Associated with cytomegalovirus, according to the listing, were 150 to 200 TCR beta chains.

The table came from immunoSEQ multiplex PCR; TCRdb's copy has only in-frame clones and leaves some out. The sample comprises 150,000 to 200,000 clones, more than 75% of which are singletons, and more than 1.1% rests with the top ten. The TCR originated in a woman aged 18 to 35 in good health and CMV-seronegative. Sequenced material: PBMCs.

The CDR3 sequence is CASSAPRDTLPSYEQYF. CDR3 coding DNA: TGTGCCAGCAGTGCGCCCCGGGACACGTTACCGAGCTACGAGCAGTACTTC. This chain uses TRBV2 with TRBJ2-7; a weak D match, TRBD1 (6 bases). The germline V gene has CDR1 SNHLY and CDR2 FYNNEI. The CDR3 runs to 17 residues. Trimming shortened V by 4 bases and J by 3 bases, and 22 bases separated the two germline ends.